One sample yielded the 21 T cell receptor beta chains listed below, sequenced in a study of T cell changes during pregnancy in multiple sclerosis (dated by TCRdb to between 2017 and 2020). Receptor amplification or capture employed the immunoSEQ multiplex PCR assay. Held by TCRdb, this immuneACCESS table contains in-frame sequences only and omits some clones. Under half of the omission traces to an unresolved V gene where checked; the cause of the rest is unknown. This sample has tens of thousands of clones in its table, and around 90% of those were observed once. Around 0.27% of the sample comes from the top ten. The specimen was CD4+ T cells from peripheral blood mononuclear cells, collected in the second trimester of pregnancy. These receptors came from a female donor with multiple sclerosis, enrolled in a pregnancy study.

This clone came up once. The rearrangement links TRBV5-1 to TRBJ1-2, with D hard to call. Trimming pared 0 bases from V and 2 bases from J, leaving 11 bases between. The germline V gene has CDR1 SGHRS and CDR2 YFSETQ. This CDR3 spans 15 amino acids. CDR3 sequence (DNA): TGCGCCAGCAGCTTGGTACCTATGATCAACTATGGCTACACCTTC. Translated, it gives CASSLVPMINYGYTF.

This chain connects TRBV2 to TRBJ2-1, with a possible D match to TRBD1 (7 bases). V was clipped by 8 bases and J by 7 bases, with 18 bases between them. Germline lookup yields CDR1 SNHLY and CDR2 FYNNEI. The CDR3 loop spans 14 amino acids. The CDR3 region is CASPPGGSVNEQFF. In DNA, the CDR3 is TGTGCCAGCCCTCCAGGGGGGTCTGTGAATGAGCAGTTCTTC.

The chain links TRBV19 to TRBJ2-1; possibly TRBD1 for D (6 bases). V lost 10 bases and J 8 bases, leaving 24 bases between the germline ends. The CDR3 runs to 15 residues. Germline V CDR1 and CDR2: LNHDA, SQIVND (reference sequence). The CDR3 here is CATTLGGNLEYEQFF. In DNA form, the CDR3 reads TGTGCCACCACTTTAGGGGGTAACCTAGAATATGAGCAGTTCTTC. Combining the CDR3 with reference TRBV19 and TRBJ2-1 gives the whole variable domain DGGITQSPKYLFRKEGQNVTLSCEQNLNHDAMYWYRQDPGQGLRLIYYSQIVNDFQKGDIAEGYSVSREKKESFPLTVTSAQKNPTAFYLCATTLGGNLEYEQFFGPGTRLTVL.

The CDR3: CASSLNGGEVETQYF. The CDR3, as DNA: TGTGCCAGCAGCCTGAACGGGGGGGAGGTGGAGACCCAGTACTTC. The chain joins TRBV7-2 to TRBJ2-5; TRBD2 agrees at 8 bases. Germline CDR1 is SGHTA and CDR2 is FQGNSA. The CDR3 totals 15 residues. J lost 5 bases, V lost 5 bases, and 10 bases had no gene match.

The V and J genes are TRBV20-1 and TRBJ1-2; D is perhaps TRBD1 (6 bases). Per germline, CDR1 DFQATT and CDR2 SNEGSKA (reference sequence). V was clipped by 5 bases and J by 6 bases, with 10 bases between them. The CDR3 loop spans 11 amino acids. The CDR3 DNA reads TGCAGTGCTCTACAGGGAAATGGCTACACCTTC. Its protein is CSALQGNGYTF.

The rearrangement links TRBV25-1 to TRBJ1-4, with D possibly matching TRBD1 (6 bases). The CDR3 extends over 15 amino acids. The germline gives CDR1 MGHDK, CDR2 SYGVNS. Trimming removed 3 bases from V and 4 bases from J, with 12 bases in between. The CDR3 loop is CASSETGQLNEKLFF. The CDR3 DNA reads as TGTGCCAGCAGTGAGACAGGACAGCTTAATGAAAAACTGTTTTTT.

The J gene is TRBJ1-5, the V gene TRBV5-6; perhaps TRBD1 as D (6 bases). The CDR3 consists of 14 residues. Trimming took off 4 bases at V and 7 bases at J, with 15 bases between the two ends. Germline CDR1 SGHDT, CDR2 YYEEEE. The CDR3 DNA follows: TGTGCCAGCAGCCTCCAGGGGATTTTACAGCCCCAGCATTTT. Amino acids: CASSLQGILQPQHF.

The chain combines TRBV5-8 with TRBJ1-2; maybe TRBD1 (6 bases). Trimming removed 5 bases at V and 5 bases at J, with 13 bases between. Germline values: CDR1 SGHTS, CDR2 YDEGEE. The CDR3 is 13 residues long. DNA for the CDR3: TGTGCCAGCAGTTACAGGGTCTATTATGGCTACACCTTC. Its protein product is CASSYRVYYGYTF.

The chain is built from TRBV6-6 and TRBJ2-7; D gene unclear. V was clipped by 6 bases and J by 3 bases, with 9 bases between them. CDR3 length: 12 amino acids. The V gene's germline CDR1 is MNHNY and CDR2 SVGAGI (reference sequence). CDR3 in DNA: TGTGCCAGCAGCCGACTCGGCTACGAGCAGTACTTC. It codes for CASSRLGYEQYF.

DNA of the CDR3: TGCAGCGTTGCCTCCGGGATGGGCACTGAAGCTTTCTTT. As protein: CSVASGMGTEAFF. The gene calls are TRBV29-1 and TRBJ1-1; no firm D call. V lost 4 bases and J 4 bases, leaving 13 bases between the germline ends. The germline V gene has CDR1 SQVTM and CDR2 ANQGSEA. The CDR3 covers 13 residues.

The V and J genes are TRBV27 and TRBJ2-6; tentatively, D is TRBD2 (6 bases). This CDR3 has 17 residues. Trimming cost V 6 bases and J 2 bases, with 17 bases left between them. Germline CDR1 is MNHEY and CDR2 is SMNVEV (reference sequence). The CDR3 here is CASSDTLWRAGANVLTF. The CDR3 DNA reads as TGTGCCAGCAGCGACACCCTGTGGAGGGCTGGGGCCAACGTCCTGACTTTC.

CDR3 DNA: TGTGCCAGTAGTACCTCAGGGACAGAAAGCGACTCTGGGGCCAACGTCCTGACTTTC. This translates into CASSTSGTESDSGANVLTF. The chain combines TRBV19 with TRBJ2-6; TRBD1 agrees at 7 bases. V was pared by 4 bases and J by 0 bases, with 12 bases of the junction left unmatched. Germline CDR1 reads LNHDA; CDR2 reads SQIVND (reference sequence). CDR3 length: 19 residues. The complete variable domain, with remaining parts taken from reference TRBV19 and TRBJ2-6, reads DGGITQSPKYLFRKEGQNVTLSCEQNLNHDAMYWYRQDPGQGLRLIYYSQIVNDFQKGDIAEGYSVSREKKESFPLTVTSAQKNPTAFYLCASSTSGTESDSGANVLTFGAGSRLTVL.

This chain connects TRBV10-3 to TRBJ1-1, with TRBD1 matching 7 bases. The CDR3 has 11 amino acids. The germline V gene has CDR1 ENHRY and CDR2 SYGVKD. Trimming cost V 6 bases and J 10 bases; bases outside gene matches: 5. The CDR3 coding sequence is TGTGCCATCAGCCAAGGGGGCAGAGCTTTCTTT. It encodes CAISQGGRAFF.

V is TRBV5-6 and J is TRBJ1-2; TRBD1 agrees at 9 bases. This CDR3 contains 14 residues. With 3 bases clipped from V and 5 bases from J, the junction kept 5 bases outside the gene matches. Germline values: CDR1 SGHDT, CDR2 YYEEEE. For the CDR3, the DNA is TGTGCCAGCAGCTCGATCGGGACAGGGTATGGCTACACCTTC. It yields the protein CASSSIGTGYGYTF.

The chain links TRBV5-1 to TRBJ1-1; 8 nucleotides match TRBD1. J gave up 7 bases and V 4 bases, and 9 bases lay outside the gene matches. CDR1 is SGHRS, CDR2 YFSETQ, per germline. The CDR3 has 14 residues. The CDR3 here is CASSPSQGAGEAFF. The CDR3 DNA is TGCGCCAGCAGCCCAAGTCAGGGGGCCGGTGAAGCTTTCTTT.

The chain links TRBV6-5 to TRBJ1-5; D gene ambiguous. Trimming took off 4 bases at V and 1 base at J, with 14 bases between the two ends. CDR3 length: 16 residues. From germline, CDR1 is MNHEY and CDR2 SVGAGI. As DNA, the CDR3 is TGTGCCAGCAGTTCCGGAGGGCTGGGGAGCAATCAGCCCCAGCATTTT. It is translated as CASSSGGLGSNQPQHF.

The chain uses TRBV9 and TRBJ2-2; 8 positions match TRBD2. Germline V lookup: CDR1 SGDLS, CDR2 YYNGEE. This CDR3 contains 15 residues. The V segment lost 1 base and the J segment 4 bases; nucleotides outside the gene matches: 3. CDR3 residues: CASSVWREATGELFF. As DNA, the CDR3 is TGTGCCAGCAGCGTATGGCGGGAGGCCACCGGGGAGCTGTTTTTT.

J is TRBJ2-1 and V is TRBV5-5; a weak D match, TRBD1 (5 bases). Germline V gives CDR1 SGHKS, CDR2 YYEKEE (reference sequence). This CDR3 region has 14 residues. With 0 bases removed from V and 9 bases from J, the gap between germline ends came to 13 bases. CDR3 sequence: CASSLVGRASEQFF. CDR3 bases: TGTGCCAGCAGCTTGGTGGGCAGGGCCAGTGAGCAGTTCTTC. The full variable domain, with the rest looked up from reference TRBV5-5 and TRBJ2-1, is DAGVTQSPTHLIKTRGQQVTLRCSPISGHKSVSWYQQVLGQGPQFIFQYYEKEERGRGNFPDRFSARQFPNYSSELNVNALLLGDSALYLCASSLVGRASEQFFGPGTRLTVL.

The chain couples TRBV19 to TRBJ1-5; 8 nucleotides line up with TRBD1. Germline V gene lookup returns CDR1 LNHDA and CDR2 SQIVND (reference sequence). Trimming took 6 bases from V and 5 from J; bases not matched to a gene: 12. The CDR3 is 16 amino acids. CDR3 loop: CASRERDRGRYQPQHF. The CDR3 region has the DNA TGTGCCAGTAGAGAAAGAGACAGGGGCCGCTATCAGCCCCAGCATTTT.

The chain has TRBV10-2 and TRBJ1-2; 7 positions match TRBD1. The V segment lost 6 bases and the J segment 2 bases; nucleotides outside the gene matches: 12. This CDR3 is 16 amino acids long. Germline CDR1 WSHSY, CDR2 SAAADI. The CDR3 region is CASSEFTGAFNYGYTF. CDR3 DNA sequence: TGCGCCAGCAGCGAATTTACAGGGGCCTTCAACTATGGCTACACCTTC.

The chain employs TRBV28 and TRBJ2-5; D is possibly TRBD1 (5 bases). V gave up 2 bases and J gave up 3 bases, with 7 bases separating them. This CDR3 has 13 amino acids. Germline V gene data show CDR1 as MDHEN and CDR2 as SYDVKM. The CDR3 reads CASSLQGEETQYF. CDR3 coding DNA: TGTGCCAGCAGTTTACAGGGTGAAGAGACCCAGTACTTC.